This TCR beta chain was captured in a study of T-cell reconstitution after alpha-beta-depleted transplantation in children. Study-level findings and limits: Several hundred expanded graft clones reportedly gave rise to the alpha-beta T cells present about two months after transplant. Among T cells one year after transplant, newly produced cells accounted for most counts and diversity.

Unique molecular identifiers were built into the TCRbeta library. TCRdb reprocessed the PCR reads with MiXCR, giving one entry per CDR3 protein. This sample has about 540,000 distinct CDR3 sequences, with 25% to 30% found just once. The CDR3 length is 13 residues. Per the germline V gene, CDR1 is SQVTM and CDR2 is ANQGSEA. V was clipped by 2 bases and J by 4 bases, with 11 bases between them. This clonotype was recorded a few times. The antigen is not known. The chain combines TRBV29-1 with TRBJ1-1; a weak D match, TRBD1 (5 bases). This receptor was taken from a boy in the first two years of life with Wiskott-Aldrich syndrome, due to receive a stem cell transplant. This material consisted of PBMCs, taken before TCRalphabeta/CD19-depleted stem cell transplant. This CDR3 reads CSVEPDIGTEAFF. In DNA form, the CDR3 reads TGCAGCGTTGAACCGGACATAGGCACTGAAGCTTTCTTT. The full variable domain, rest sourced from reference TRBV29-1 and TRBJ1-1, is SAVISQKPSRDICQRGTSLTIQCQVDSQVTMMFWYRQQPGQSLTLIATANQGSEATYESGFVIDKFPISRPNLTFSTLTVSNMSPEDSSIYLCSVEPDIGTEAFFGQGTRLTVV.